The rows below give T cell receptor beta chains drawn from one sample of a study of blood T cells in healthy people across ages. TCRdb re-called the 5' RACE reads through MiXCR, storing one row per CDR3 protein. The table shows around 670,000 distinct CDR3 sequences, with roughly 30% occurring only once. The sample was blood. These receptors were collected from a woman at least 80 years old in good health. Both conserved end residues are part of each CDR3. A D gene is named only where the DNA matches it firmly. The size entry is marked missing in some rows and otherwise reads once, few, many or a size class.

>TRBV4-1|NA|NA|TRBJ1-5
TGCGCCAGCAGCCAAGATTGGAACCGTGTGTATAGCAATCAGCCCCAGCATTTT
CASSQDWNRVYSNQPQHF
>TRBV10-1|NA|NA|TRBJ2-1
TGCGCCAGCAGTATTCGGGTTGGCAATGAGCAGTTCTTC
CASSIRVGNEQFF
>TRBV4-1|few|TRBD2|TRBJ2-7
TGCGCCAGCAGCCAAGTGGTCGGACTAGCGGGGGGCCGAGGGAACTACGAGCAGTACTTC
CASSQVVGLAGGRGNYEQYF
>TRBV29-1|many|NA|TRBJ2-5
TGCAGCGTTGAAGGGGAATCAGTGACCCAGTACTTC
CSVEGESVTQYF
>TRBV5-4|NA|TRBD1|TRBJ1-1
TGTGCCAGCAGCACTGACAGGGTAGGGATCACTGAAGCTTTCTTT
CASSTDRVGITEAFF
>TRBV19|NA|NA|TRBJ1-5
TGTGCCAGTACCACAGGGTTTCAGCCCCAGCATTTT
CASTTGFQPQHF
>TRBV4-1|NA|NA|TRBJ1-1
TGCGCCAGCAGCCCTAGAGCCGACGGGGTGAACACTGAAGCTTTCTTT
CASSPRADGVNTEAFF
>TRBV3-1|once|TRBD1|TRBJ1-5
TGTGCTAGCAGCCAGGCCGGGACAGCCGGACAGCCCCAGCATTTT
CASSQAGTAGQPQHF
>TRBV7-3|NA|TRBD2|TRBJ2-3
TGTGCCAGCAGCTCCGGGGGGGGAGGGACAGATACGCAGTATTTT
CASSSGGGGTDTQYF
>TRBV4-3|few|NA|TRBJ1-1
TGCGCCAGCAGCCAAGCACAAGGGGTGGATGAAGCTTTCTTT
CASSQAQGVDEAFF